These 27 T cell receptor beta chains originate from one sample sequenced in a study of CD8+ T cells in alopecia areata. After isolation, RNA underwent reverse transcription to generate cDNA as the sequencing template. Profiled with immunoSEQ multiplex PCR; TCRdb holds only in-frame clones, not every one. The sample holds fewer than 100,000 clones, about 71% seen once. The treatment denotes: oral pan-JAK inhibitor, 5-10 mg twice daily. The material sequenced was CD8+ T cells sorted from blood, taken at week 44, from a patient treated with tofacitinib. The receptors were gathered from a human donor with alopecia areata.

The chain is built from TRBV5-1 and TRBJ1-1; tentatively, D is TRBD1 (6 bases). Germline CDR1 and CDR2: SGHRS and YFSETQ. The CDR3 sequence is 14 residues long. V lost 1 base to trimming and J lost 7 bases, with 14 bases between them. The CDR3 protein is CASSLTGYQGEAFF. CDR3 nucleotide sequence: TGCGCCAGCAGCTTGACAGGGTATCAAGGTGAAGCTTTCTTT.

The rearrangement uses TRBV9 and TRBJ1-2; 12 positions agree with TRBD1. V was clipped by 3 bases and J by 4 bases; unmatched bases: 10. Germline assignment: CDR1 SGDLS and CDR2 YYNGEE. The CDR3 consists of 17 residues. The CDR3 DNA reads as TGTGCCAGCAGCGACCGGGACAGGGGGCGCAAAGGCTATGGCTACACCTTC. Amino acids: CASSDRDRGRKGYGYTF.

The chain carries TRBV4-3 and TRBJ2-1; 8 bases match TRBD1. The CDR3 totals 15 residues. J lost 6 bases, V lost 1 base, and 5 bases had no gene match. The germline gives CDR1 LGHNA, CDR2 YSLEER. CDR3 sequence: CASSQGQGAVNEQFF. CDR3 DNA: TGCGCCAGCAGCCAAGGGCAGGGGGCGGTCAATGAGCAGTTCTTC.

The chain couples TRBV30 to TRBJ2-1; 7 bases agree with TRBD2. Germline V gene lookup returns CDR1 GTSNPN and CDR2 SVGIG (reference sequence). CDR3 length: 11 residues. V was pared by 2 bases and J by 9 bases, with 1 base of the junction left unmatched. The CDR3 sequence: CAWSSGGEQFF. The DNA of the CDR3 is TGTGCCTGGAGTTCGGGGGGTGAGCAGTTCTTC.

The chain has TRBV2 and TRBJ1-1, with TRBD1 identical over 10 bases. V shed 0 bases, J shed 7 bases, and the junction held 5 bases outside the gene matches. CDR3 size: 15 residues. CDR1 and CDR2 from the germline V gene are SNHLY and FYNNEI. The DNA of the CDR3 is TGTGCCAGCAGTGAAGCGGGGGGACAGGGGAGTGAAGCTTTCTTT. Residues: CASSEAGGQGSEAFF.

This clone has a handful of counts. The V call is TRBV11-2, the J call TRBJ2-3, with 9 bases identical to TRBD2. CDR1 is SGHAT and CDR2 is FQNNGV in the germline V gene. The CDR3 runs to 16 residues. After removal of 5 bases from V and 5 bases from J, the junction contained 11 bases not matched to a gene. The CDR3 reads CASSPPPSGDRDTQYF. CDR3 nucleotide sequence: TGTGCCAGCAGCCCCCCCCCTAGCGGGGACCGAGATACGCAGTATTTT.

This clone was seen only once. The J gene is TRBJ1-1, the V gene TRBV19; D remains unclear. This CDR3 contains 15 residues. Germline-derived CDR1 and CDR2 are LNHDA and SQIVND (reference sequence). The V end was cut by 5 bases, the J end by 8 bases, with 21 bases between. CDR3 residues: CASSSLEGLRWEAFF. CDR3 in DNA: TGTGCCAGTAGTTCCCTCGAAGGGTTGAGGTGGGAAGCTTTCTTT. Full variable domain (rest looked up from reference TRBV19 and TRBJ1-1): DGGITQSPKYLFRKEGQNVTLSCEQNLNHDAMYWYRQDPGQGLRLIYYSQIVNDFQKGDIAEGYSVSREKKESFPLTVTSAQKNPTAFYLCASSSLEGLRWEAFFGQGTRLTVV.

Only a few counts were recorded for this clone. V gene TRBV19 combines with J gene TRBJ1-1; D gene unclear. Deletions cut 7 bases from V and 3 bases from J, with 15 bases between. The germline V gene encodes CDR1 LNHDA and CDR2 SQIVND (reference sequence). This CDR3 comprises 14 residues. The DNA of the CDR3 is TGTGCCAGTAAGAGCTTGGGCGCGTACACTGAAGCTTTCTTT. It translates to CASKSLGAYTEAFF.

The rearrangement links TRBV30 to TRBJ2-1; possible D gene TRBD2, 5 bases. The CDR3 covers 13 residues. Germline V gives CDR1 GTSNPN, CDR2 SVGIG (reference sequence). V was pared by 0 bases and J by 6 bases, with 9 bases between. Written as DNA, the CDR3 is TGTGCCTGGAGTGTTCCTAGCAGCAATGAGCAGTTCTTC. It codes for CAWSVPSSNEQFF.

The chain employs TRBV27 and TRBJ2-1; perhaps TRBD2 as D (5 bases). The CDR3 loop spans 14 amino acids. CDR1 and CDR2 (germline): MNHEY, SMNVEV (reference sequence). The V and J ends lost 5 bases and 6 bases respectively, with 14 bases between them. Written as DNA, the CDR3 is TGTGCCAGCAGTCCACGGACTCCTCCCAATGAGCAGTTCTTC. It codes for CASSPRTPPNEQFF.

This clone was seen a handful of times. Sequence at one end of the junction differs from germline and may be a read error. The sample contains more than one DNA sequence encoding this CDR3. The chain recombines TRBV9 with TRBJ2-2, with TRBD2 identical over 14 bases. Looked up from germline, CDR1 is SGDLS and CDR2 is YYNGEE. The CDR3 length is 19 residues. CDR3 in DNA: TGCGCCAGCAGCGTAGGGGGACTAGCGGGGGTTAAAAACACCGGGGAGCTGTTTTTT. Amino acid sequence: CASSVGGLAGVKNTGELFF.

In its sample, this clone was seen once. The CDR3 sequence: CASSLGAGQRYRMNTEAFF. The CDR3 DNA follows: TGCGCCAGCAGCTTGGGAGCGGGACAGCGATATCGGATGAACACTGAAGCTTTCTTT. This chain uses TRBV5-1 with TRBJ1-1; 7 nucleotides align to TRBD1. The CDR3 consists of 19 residues. Germline lookup yields CDR1 SGHRS and CDR2 YFSETQ. The V segment lost 0 bases and the J segment 0 bases; nucleotides outside the gene matches: 14.

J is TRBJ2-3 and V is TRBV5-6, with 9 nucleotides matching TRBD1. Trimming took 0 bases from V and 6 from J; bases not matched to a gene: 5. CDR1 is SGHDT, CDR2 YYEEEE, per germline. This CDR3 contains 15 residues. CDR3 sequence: CASSLVQGAEDTQYF. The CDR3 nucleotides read TGTGCCAGCAGCTTGGTACAGGGGGCCGAGGATACGCAGTATTTT.

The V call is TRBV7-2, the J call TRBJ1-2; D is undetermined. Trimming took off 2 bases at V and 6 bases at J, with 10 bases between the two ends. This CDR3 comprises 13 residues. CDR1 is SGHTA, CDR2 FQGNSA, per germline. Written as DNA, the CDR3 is TGTGCCAGCAGCTTACAAGAACAACATGGCTACACCTTC. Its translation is CASSLQEQHGYTF.

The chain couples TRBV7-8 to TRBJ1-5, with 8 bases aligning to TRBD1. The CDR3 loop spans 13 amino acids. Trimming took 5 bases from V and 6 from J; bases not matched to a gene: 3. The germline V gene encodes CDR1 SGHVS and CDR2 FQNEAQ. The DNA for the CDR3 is TGTGCCAGCAGCGCAGGGGGCGGTCAGCCCCAGCATTTT. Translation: CASSAGGGQPQHF.

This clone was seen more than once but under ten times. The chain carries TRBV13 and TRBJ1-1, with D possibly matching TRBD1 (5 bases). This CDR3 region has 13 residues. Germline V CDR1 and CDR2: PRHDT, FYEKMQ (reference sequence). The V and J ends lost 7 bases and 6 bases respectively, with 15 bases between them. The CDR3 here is CASMGAGRAEAFF. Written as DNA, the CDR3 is TGTGCCAGCATGGGAGCAGGGAGGGCTGAAGCTTTCTTT.

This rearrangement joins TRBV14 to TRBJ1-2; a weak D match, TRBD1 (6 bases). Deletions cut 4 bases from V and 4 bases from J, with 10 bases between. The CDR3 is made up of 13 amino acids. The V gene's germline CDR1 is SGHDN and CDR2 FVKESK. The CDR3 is CASSPWTAYGYTF. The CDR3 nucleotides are TGTGCCAGCAGCCCCTGGACAGCCTATGGCTACACCTTC.

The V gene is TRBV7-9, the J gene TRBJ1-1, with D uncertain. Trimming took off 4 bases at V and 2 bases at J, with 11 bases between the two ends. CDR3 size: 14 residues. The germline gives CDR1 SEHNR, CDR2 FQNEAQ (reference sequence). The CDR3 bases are TGTGCCAGCAGCTCTAACGCGGATAACACTGAAGCTTTCTTT. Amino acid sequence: CASSSNADNTEAFF.

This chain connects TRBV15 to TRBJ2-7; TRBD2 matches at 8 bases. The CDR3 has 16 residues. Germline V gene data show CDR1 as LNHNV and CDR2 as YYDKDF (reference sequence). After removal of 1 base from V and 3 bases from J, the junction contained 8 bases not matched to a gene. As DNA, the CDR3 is TGTGCCACCAGCAGAGCCGGGGGGGGGCACGACTACGAGCAGTACTTC. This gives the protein CATSRAGGGHDYEQYF.

This chain's CDR3 is CASSSRRGADTQYF. In nucleotides, the CDR3 is TGTGCCAGCAGTTCAAGGCGGGGGGCAGATACGCAGTATTTT. This sequence joins TRBV6-5 and TRBJ2-3; 8 bases line up with TRBD2. With 4 bases clipped from V and 4 bases from J, the junction kept 4 bases outside the gene matches. Germline V gives CDR1 MNHEY, CDR2 SVGAGI. The CDR3 has 14 residues.

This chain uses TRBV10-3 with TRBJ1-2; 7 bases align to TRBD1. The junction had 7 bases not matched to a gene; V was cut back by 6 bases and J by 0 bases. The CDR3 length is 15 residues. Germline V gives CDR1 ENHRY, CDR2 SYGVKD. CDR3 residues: CAIRTGQAPNYGYTF. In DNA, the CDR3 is TGTGCCATCAGAACAGGACAGGCCCCTAACTATGGCTACACCTTC.

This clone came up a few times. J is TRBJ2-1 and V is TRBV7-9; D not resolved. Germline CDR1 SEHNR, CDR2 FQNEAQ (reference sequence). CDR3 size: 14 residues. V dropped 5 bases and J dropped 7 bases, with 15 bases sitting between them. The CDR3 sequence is CASSPTGKRNEQFF. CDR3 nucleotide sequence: TGTGCCAGCAGCCCCACGGGCAAGAGGAATGAGCAGTTCTTC.

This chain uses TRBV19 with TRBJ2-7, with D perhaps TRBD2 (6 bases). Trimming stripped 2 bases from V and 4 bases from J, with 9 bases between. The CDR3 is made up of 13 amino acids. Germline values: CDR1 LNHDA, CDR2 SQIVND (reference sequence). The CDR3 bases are TGTGCCAGTAGTATAAGTAGCGGTTACGAGCAGTACTTC. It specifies CASSISSGYEQYF.

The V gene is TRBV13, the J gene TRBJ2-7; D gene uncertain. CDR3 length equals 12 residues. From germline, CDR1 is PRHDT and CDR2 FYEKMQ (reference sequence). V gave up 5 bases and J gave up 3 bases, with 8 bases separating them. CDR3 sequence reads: CASSRESYEQYF. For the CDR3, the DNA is TGTGCCAGCAGCCGCGAAAGCTACGAGCAGTACTTC.

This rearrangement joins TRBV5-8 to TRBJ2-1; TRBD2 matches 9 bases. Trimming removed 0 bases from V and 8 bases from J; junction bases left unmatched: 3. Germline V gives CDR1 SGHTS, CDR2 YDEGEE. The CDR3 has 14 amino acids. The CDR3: CASSLGGGAYEQFF. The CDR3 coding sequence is TGTGCCAGCAGCTTGGGCGGGGGGGCGTATGAGCAGTTCTTC.

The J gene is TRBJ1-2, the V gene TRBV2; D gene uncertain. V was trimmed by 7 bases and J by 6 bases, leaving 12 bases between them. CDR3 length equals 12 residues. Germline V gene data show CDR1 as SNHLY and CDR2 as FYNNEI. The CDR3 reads CASIGDSDGYTF. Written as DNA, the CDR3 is TGTGCCAGCATCGGGGATTCGGATGGCTACACCTTC.

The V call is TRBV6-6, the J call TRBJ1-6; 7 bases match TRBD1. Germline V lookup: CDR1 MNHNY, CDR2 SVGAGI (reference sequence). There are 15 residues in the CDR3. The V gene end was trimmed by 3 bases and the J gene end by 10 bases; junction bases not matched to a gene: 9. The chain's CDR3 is CASSYGTAGGSPLHF. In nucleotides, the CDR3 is TGTGCCAGCAGTTATGGGACAGCTGGGGGCTCACCCCTCCACTTT.